This T cell receptor (beta chain) stems from a study of CD8 T cells in ankylosing spondylitis. Study results and limitations: Disease-linked clones had a CD8+ phenotype and relatively low frequency in peripheral blood. The study identified a TCR beta motif of several highly homologous variants that appeared characteristic of ankylosing spondylitis blood.

Worth noting for this clonotype: As yet, its antigen is unknown. An end of the junction does not agree with germline; a read error may underlie this.

There are 14 residues in the CDR3. The germline V gene has CDR1 SGHDN and CDR2 FVKESK. Via MiXCR, TCRdb re-called the 5' RACE reads, giving one row per CDR3 protein. The sample contains some 250,000 distinct CDR3 sequences, roughly a tenth of which appear only once. Sequenced sample: blood, either unsorted or a sorted T cell fraction (not recorded which). The sequence was obtained from a male donor with ankylosing spondylitis or in good health (not recorded which). The chain employs TRBV14 and TRBJ2-7; D possibly corresponds to TRBD2 (6 bases). The CDR3 loop reads CASSRPGTLGAQYF. The CDR3 DNA reads TGTGCCAGTAGCCGACCCGGGACTTTAGGGGCGCAGTACTTC.